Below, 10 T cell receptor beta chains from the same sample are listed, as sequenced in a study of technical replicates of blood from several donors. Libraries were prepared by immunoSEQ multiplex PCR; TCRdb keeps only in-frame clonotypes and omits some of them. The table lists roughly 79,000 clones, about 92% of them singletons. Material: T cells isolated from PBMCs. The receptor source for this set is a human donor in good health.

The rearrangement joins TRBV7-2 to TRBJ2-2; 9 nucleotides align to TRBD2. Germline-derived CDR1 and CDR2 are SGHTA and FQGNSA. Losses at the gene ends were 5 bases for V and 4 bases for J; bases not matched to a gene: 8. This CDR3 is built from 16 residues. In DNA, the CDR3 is TGTGCCAGCAGCCCTCTAGCGGGAATCGGCACCGGGGAGCTGTTTTTT. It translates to CASSPLAGIGTGELFF.

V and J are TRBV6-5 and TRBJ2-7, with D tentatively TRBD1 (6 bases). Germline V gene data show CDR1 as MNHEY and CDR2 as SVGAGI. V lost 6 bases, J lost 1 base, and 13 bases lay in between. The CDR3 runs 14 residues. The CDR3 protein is CASRRDRFSYEQYF. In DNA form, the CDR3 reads TGTGCCAGCAGACGAGACAGGTTTTCCTACGAGCAGTACTTC.

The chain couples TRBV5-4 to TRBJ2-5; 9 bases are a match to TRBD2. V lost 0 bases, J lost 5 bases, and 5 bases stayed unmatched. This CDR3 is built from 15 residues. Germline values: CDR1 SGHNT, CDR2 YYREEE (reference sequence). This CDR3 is CASSLVLAGVETQYF. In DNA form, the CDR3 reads TGTGCCAGCAGCTTGGTCTTAGCGGGAGTGGAGACCCAGTACTTC.

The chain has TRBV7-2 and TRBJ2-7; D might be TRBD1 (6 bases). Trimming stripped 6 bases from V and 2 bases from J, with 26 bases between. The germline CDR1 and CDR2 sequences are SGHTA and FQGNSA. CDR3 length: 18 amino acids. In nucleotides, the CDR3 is TGTGCCAGCAGTCCCGAGGGGGTCCTCGATTACCGTGCCTACGAGCAGTACTTC. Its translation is CASSPEGVLDYRAYEQYF.

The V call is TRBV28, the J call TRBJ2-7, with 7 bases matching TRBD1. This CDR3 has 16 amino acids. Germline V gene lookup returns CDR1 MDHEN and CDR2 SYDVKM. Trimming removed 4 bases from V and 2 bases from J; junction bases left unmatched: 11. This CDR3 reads CASSYNRGRAAYEQYF. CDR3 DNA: TGTGCCAGCAGTTATAACAGGGGCCGGGCCGCCTACGAGCAGTACTTC.

The CDR3 sequence: CASSEETGVEKLFF. In DNA, the CDR3 is TGTGCCAGCAGTGAGGAGACAGGGGTTGAAAAACTGTTTTTT. The chain combines TRBV2 with TRBJ1-4; 8 positions agree with TRBD1. Germline V gives CDR1 SNHLY, CDR2 FYNNEI. The CDR3 is 14 residues long. V shed 3 bases, J shed 7 bases, and the junction held 4 bases outside the gene matches.

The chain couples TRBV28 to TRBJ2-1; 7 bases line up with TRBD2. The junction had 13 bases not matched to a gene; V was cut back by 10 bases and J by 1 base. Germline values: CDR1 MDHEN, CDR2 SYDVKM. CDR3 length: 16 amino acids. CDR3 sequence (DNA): TGTGCCACTTCTGGCTGGCGGGAGCGATCCTACAATGAGCAGTTCTTC. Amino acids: CATSGWRERSYNEQFF.

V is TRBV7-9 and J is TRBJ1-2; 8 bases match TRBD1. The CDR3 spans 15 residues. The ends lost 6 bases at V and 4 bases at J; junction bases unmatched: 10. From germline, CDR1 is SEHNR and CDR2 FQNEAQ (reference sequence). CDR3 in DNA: TGTGCCAGCAGGCTTGGACAGGGCGCATTCTATGGCTACACCTTC. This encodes CASRLGQGAFYGYTF. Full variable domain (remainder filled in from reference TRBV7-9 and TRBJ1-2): DTGVSQNPRHKITKRGQNVTFRCDPISEHNRLYWYRQTLGQGPEFLTYFQNEAQLEKSRLLSDRFSAERPKGSFSTLEIQRTEQGDSAMYLCASRLGQGAFYGYTFGSGTRLTVV.

In DNA form, the CDR3 reads TGTGCCTGGGGTACTAGCGGGAGGCCAGATACGCAGTATTTT. This sequence encodes CAWGTSGRPDTQYF. The chain couples TRBV30 to TRBJ2-3; 12 bases map to TRBD2. The CDR3 contains 14 residues. CDR1 and CDR2 from the germline V gene are GTSNPN and SVGIG (reference sequence). The J segment lost 4 bases and the V segment lost 5 bases, leaving 4 bases of the junction unmatched.

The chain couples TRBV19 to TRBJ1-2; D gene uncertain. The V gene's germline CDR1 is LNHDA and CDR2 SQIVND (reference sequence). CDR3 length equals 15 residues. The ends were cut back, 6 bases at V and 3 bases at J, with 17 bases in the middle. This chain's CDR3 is CASRSTNRQDYGYTF. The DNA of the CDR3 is TGTGCCAGTAGATCGACCAATCGGCAGGACTATGGCTACACCTTC.